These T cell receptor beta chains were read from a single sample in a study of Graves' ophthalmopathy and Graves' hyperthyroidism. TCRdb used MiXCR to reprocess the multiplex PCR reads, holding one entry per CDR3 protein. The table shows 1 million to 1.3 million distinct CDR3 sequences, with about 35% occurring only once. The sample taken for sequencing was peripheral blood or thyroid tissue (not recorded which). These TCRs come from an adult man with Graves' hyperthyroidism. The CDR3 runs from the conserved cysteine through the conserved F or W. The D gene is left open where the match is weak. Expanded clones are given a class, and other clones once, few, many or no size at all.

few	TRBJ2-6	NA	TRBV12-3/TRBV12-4	TGTGCCAGCAGTTTCAAGTTATCTGGGGCCAACGTCCTGACTTTC	CASSFKLSGANVLTF
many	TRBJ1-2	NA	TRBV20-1	TGCAGTGCTAGAGACGAAGGGGATAACTATGGCTACACCTTC	CSARDEGDNYGYTF
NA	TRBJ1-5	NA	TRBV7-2	TGCGCCAGCAGCCAATCGGGTTATAGCAATCAGCCCCAGCATTTT	CASSQSGYSNQPQHF
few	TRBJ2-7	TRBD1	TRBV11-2	TGTGCCAGCAGCTTCGGCAGGGGGCCCGAGCAGTACTTC	CASSFGRGPEQYF
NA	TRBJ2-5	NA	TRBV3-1	TGTGCCAGCAGCCAAGAGCGAGGGGATCGAGAGACCCAGTACTTC	CASSQERGDRETQYF
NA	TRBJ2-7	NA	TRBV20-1	TGCAGTGCTATAGATCGCCGACTAGTCGACGAGCAGCACTTC	CSAIDRRLVDEQHF
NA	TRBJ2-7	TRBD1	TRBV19	TGTGCCAGTAGTAGCTGGACAGGGGGTAATGAGCAGTACTTC	CASSSWTGGNEQYF
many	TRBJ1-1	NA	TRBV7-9	TGTGCCAGCAGCTTAGGAAGGGGGGGCGCGAGGACTGAAGCTTTCTTT	CASSLGRGGARTEAFF
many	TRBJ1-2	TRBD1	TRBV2	TGTGCCAGCAGTGAACGGACAGGTCGAGTCGACTATGGCTACACCTTC	CASSERTGRVDYGYTF
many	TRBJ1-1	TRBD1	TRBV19	TGTGCCAGTAGTACCCCCGGGACAGGACTGATGAACACTGAAGCTTTCTTT	CASSTPGTGLMNTEAFF
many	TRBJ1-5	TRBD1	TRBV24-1	TGTGCCACCGCGCCCACGGGACAGAGTAATAGTTGGCCCCAGCATTTT	CATAPTGQSNSWPQHF
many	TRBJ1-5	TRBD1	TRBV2	TGTGCCAGCAGTAACTCCGGGACAGACTCTGTTCAGCCCCAGCATTTT	CASSNSGTDSVQPQHF
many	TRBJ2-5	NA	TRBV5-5	TGTGCCAGCAGCTTCTCGGACAGACGAGAGGCCCAGTACTTC	CASSFSDRREAQYF
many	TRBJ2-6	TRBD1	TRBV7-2	TGTGCCAGCAGCCCCACAGGGGTCGTCTCTGGGGCCAACGTCCTGACTTTC	CASSPTGVVSGANVLTF
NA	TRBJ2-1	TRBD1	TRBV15	TGTGCCACCAGCAGATCCCTGCAAGGGGGCGGTGAGCAGTTCTTC	CATSRSLQGGGEQFF
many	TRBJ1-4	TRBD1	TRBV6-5	TGTGCCAGCAGTAACAGGGGACAGGGTGAAAAACTGTTTTTT	CASSNRGQGEKLFF
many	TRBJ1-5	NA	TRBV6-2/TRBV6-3	TGTGCCAGCGGCTTGGTCGTGGAGCCCCAGCATTTT	CASGLVVEPQHF
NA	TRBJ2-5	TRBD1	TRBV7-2	TGTGCCAGCAACGAAAAGGGGGCAGAGACCCAGTACTTC	CASNEKGAETQYF